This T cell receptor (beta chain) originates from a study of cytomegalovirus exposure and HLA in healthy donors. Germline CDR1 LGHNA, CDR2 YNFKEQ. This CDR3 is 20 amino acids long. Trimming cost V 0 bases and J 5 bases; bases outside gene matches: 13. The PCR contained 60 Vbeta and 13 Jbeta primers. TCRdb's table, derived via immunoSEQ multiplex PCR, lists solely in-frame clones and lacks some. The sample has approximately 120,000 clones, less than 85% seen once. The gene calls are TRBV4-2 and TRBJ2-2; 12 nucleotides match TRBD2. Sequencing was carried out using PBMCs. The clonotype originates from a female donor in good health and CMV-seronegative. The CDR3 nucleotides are TGTGCCAGCAGCCAAGATCAGTTGGCTAGCGGGAGGGCCGGTACCGGGGAGCTGTTTTTT. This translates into CASSQDQLASGRAGTGELFF.